This T cell receptor beta chain emerged from a study of cytomegalovirus exposure and HLA in healthy donors. Study-wide findings and caveats: Some V segments, including TRBV6-2 and TRBV6-3, were excluded as indistinguishable. Per published accounts, TCR beta sequences correctly predicted the HLA-A and HLA-B alleles of most subjects.

Both 60 Vbeta primers and 13 Jbeta primers went into the PCR. The method was immunoSEQ multiplex PCR; TCRdb's version includes in-frame clones alone and lacks a portion of them. Of around 250,000 clones in the sample, approximately 82% are singletons; the top ten hold 8%. Germline V gene sequence: CDR1 SGHTA, CDR2 FQGNSA. This CDR3 is built from 11 residues. Trimming removed 5 bases at V and 11 bases at J, with 12 bases between. Concerning this clone itself: Its cognate antigen is unknown.

This sequence joins TRBV7-2 and TRBJ1-1; D remains unclear. This clonotype was sampled from a woman in her fifties or sixties in good health and CMV-seropositive. What was sequenced was PBMCs. CDR3 region: CASSLLARAFF. The CDR3 nucleotides are TGTGCCAGCAGCCTACTGGCGCGGGCTTTCTTT.